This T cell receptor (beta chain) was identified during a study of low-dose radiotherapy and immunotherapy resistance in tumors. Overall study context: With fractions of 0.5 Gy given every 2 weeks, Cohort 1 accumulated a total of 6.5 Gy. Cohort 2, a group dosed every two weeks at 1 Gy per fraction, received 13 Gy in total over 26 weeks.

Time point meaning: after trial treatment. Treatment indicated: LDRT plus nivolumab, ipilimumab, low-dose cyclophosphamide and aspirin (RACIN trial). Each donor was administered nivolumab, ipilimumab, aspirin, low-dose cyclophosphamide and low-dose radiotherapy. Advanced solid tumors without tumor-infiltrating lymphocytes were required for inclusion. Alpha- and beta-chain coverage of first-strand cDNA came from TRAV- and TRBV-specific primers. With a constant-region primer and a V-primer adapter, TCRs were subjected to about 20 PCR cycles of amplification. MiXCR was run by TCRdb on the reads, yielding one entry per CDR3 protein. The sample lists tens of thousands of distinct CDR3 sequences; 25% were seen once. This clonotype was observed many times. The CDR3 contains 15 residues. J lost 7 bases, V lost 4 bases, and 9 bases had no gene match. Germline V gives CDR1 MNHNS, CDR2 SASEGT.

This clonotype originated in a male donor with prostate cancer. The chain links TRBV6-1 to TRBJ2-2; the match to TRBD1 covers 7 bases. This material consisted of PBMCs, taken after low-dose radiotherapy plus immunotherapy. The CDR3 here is CASSARTGLSGELFF. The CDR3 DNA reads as TGTGCCAGCAGTGCCCGGACAGGTCTGAGCGGGGAGCTGTTTTTT.